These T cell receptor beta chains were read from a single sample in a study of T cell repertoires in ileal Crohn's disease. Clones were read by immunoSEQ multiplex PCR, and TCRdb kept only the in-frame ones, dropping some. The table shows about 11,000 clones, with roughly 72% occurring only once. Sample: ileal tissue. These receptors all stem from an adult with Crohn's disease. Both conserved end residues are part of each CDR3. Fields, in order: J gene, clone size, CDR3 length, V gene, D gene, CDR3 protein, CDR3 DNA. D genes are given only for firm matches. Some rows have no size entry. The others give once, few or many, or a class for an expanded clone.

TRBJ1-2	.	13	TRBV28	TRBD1	CASSGDRGNGYTF	TGTGCCAGCAGCGGGGACAGGGGGAATGGCTACACCTTC
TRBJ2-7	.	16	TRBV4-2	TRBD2	CASSQDITSGFYEQYF	TGTGCCAGCAGCCAAGATATCACTAGCGGGTTCTACGAGCAGTACTTC
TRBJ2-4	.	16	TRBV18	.	CASSSEADVLKNIQYF	TGTGCCAGCTCAAGTGAGGCCGACGTTCTAAAAAACATTCAGTACTTC
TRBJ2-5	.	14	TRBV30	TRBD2	CAWRSLAVQETQYF	TGTGCCTGGAGATCACTAGCGGTCCAAGAGACCCAGTACTTC
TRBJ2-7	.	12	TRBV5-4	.	CASSSPSSEQYF	TGTGCCAGCAGCTCCCCTAGTTCCGAGCAGTACTTC
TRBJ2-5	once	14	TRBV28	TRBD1	CASRGQGGKETQYF	TGTGCCAGCAGAGGACAGGGGGGTAAAGAGACCCAGTACTTC
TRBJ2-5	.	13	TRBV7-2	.	CASSDYLDGTQYF	TGTGCCAGCAGCGACTATTTGGATGGGACCCAGTACTTC
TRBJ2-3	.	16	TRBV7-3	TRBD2	CASSLDAAGAWDTQYF	TGTGCCAGCAGCTTAGACGCTGCGGGAGCGTGGGATACGCAGTATTTT
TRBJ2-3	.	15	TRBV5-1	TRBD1	CASKTGQGWADTQYF	TGCGCCAGCAAAACAGGACAGGGGTGGGCAGATACGCAGTATTTT
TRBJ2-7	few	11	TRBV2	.	CASSEAGPQYF	TGTGCCAGCAGTGAGGCGGGACCACAGTACTTC
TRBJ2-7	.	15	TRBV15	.	CATSSRRGGSGEQYF	TGTGCCACCAGCAGTAGAAGGGGAGGATCGGGAGAGCAGTACTTC
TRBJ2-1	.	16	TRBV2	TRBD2	CATKKELAGGYNEQFF	TGTGCCACCAAGAAGGAACTAGCGGGAGGCTACAATGAGCAGTTCTTC
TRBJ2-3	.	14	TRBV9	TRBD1	CASSVRTGYDTQYF	TGTGCCAGCAGCGTTCGGACAGGTTATGATACGCAGTATTTT
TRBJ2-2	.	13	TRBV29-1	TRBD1	CSGQGANTGELFF	TGCAGCGGACAGGGTGCGAACACCGGGGAGCTGTTTTTT
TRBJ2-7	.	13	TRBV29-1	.	CSVGPRLPYEQYF	TGCAGCGTTGGGCCTCGCTTACCCTACGAGCAGTACTTC
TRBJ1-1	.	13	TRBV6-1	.	CASSRDTNTEAFF	TGTGCCAGCAGCAGGGACACGAACACTGAAGCTTTCTTT
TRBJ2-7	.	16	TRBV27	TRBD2	CASPQSATSGSYEQYF	TGTGCCAGCCCACAATCGGCGACTAGCGGCTCCTACGAGCAGTACTTC
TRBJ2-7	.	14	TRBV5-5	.	CASSLAGFPYEQYF	TGTGCCAGCAGCCTCGCGGGTTTCCCCTACGAGCAGTACTTC
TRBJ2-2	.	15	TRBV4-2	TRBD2	CASSQEGLVTGELFF	TGTGCCAGCAGCCAAGAGGGACTAGTGACCGGGGAGCTGTTTTTT
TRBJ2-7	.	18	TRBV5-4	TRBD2	CASSLAPSGRPSSYEQYF	TGTGCCAGCAGCTTGGCTCCTAGCGGGAGGCCTAGCTCCTACGAGCAGTACTTC
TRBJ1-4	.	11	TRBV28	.	CASSDQEKLFF	TGTGCCAGCAGTGATCAGGAAAAACTGTTTTTT
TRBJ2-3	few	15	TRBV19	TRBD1	CASSIGGGSTDTQYF	TGTGCCAGTAGTATAGGAGGGGGCAGCACAGATACGCAGTATTTT
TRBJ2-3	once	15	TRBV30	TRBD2	CAAELSGSAGDTQYF	TGTGCCGCAGAATTGAGCGGGAGTGCGGGAGATACGCAGTATTTT
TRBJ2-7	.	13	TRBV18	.	CASSPAGDRRQYF	TGTGCCAGCTCACCCGCTGGTGACAGAAGGCAGTACTTC
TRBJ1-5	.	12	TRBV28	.	CATRAGNQPQHF	TGTGCCACCAGGGCGGGCAATCAGCCCCAGCATTTT
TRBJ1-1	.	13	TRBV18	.	CASSPSGNTEAFF	TGTGCCAGCTCACCATCCGGGAACACTGAAGCTTTCTTT
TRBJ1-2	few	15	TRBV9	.	CASSVEVAGRSGYTF	TGTGCCAGCAGCGTAGAAGTTGCGGGGCGGAGTGGCTACACCTTC
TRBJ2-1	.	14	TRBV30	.	CAWSRPGSANEQFF	TGTGCCTGGAGCCGTCCTGGGAGTGCTAATGAGCAGTTCTTC
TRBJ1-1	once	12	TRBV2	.	CASNRLNTEAFF	TGTGCCAGCAACAGATTGAACACTGAAGCTTTCTTT
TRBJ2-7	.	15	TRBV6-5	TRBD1	CAASRDRFGSYEQYF	TGTGCCGCCAGTAGGGACAGGTTTGGGTCCTACGAGCAGTACTTC
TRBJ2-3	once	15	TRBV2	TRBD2	CASSPTSGRGDTQYF	TGTGCCAGCAGTCCGACTAGCGGGAGAGGTGATACGCAGTATTTT
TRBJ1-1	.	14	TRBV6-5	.	CASSYFGLNTEAFF	TGTGCCAGCAGTTACTTCGGGTTGAACACTGAAGCTTTCTTT
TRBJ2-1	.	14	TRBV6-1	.	CASRYAETYNEQFF	TGTGCCAGCAGGTACGCGGAAACCTACAATGAGCAGTTCTTC
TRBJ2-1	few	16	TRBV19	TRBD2	CASSTRTSGHLKEQFF	TGTGCCAGTAGTACTAGGACTAGCGGGCACCTTAAAGAGCAGTTCTTC
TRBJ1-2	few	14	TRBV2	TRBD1	CASSEIGTGGGYTF	TGTGCCAGCAGTGAAATTGGGACAGGGGGAGGCTACACCTTC
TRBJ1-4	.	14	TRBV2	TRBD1	CASSPDRGDEKLFF	TGTGCCAGCAGCCCCGACAGGGGGGATGAAAAACTGTTTTTT
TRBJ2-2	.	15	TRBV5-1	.	CASSLPTSTSGELFF	TGCGCCAGCAGCTTGCCTACTAGTACGTCTGGGGAGCTGTTTTTT
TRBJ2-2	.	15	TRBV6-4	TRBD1	CASSDNRGNTGELFF	TGTGCCAGCAGTGACAACAGGGGGAACACCGGGGAGCTGTTTTTT
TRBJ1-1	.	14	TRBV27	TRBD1	CASSLRQGYTEAFF	TGTGCCAGCAGCCTAAGACAGGGCTACACTGAAGCTTTCTTT
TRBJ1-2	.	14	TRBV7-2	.	CASSSHRASYGYTF	TGTGCCAGCAGCTCACACAGGGCGTCCTATGGCTACACCTTC
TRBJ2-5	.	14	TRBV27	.	CASSLYTDQETQYF	TGTGCCAGCAGTTTATATACAGACCAAGAGACCCAGTACTTC
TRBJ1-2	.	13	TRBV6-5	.	CASSYGRLYGYTF	TGTGCCAGCAGTTATGGGCGCCTCTATGGCTACACCTTC
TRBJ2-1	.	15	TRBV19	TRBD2	CASTVTRAGGDEQFF	TGTGCCAGCACCGTAACTAGGGCGGGGGGTGATGAGCAGTTCTTC
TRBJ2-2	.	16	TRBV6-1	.	CASSERGGGVTGELFF	TGTGCCAGCAGTGAAAGAGGGGGGGGCGTCACCGGGGAGCTGTTTTTT
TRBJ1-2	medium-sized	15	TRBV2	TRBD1	CASSTQGAGLGGYTF	TGTGCCAGCAGCACACAGGGGGCGGGATTAGGAGGCTACACCTTC
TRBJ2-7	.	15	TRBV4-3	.	CASSQNGTRIGGQYF	TGCGCCAGCAGCCAAAATGGGACTCGTATCGGTGGGCAGTACTTC